This T cell receptor (beta chain) was identified during a study of blood T cell repertoires in COVID-19. The CDR3 extends over 17 amino acids. J gave up 6 bases and V 1 base, and 10 bases lay outside the gene matches. Per germline, CDR1 ENHRY and CDR2 SYGVKD. The method was immunoSEQ multiplex PCR; TCRdb's version includes in-frame clones alone and lacks a portion of them. The table records around 330,000 clones, around 85% of them present only once. The clonotype was recovered from a woman younger than 45 who had been exposed to COVID-19. The chain is built from TRBV10-3 and TRBJ1-5, with 9 bases lining up with TRBD1. The sample taken for sequencing was PBMCs or T cells enriched from blood (not recorded which). The CDR3 sequence: CAISEYPTGGAGQPQHF. CDR3 in DNA: TGTGCCATCAGTGAGTACCCAACAGGGGGCGCCGGTCAGCCCCAGCATTTT.